This TCR beta chain was documented in a study of T-cell memory formation after mild COVID-19. Across the whole study: There were largely donor-specific TCR clusters.

Study results and limitations: Contracting clones from day 15 to 85 had balanced CD4/CD8; later expanders favoured CD4+. The SARS-CoV-2 specificity of second-wave clones reaching peak at day 37 remained unverified.

To note about this clonotype: Its antigen is not known.

The CDR3 spans 14 residues. The V end was cut by 3 bases, the J end by 8 bases, with 14 bases between. TCRdb ran MiXCR on the 5' RACE reads and lists one entry per CDR3 protein. The sample has approximately 350,000 distinct CDR3 sequences; 25% to 30% are singletons. The chain uses TRBV12-3 or TRBV12-4 and TRBJ2-4; D could derive from TRBD1 or TRBD2 (5 bases each). This TCR derives from an adult woman who had mild COVID-19 (a few samples of this study predate the infection). Cell type and time point are not known. The specimen sequenced was PBMCs or a T cell subset sorted from them (not recorded which). This CDR3 reads CASSFKGARDIQYF. The CDR3 DNA reads TGTGCCAGCAGTTTCAAAGGGGCGCGGGACATTCAGTACTTC.